This T cell receptor (beta chain) was observed in a study of T cells in Graves' hyperthyroidism and ophthalmopathy. V dropped 6 bases and J dropped 11 bases, with 13 bases sitting between them. The CDR3 runs to 11 residues. Germline V lookup: CDR1 MNHNS, CDR2 SASEGT. Regarding the study as a whole: Ophthalmopathy was distinguished from stable hyperthyroidism by 13 V-J signatures.

This clonotype was observed a handful of times. Its specificity is unknown. An absence of ophthalmopathy progression within 18 months meant stable Graves' hyperthyroidism. Patients were aged 18 to 65, had disease duration under 2 months, and had newly diagnosed hyperthyroidism. Any patient presenting with uncontrolled infection, other autoimmune disease, pregnancy or lactation was left out. From RNA transcripts, TCR beta CDR3 regions were amplified. Initially, a first-round RT-PCR of the TCR CDR3 employed the HTBI primer set. TCRdb re-called the multiplex PCR reads with MiXCR, one entry per CDR3 protein. The sample lists hundreds of thousands of distinct CDR3 sequences, 38% seen once, with around 10% in the top ten.

The sequenced material came from blood. The V and J genes are TRBV6-1 and TRBJ1-1; D not resolved. This sequence was found in a man between 18 and 35 years old with Graves' hyperthyroidism. DNA of the CDR3: TGTGCCAGCAGGTGGACGGATGCCGCTTTCTTT. This encodes CASRWTDAAFF.